These T cell receptor beta chains were read from a single sample in a study of metastatic and nonmetastatic thyroid tumors. MiXCR was used by TCRdb to re-call the PCR reads. Of 43,000 or so clones detected, approximately 15% appear once; the ten largest clones hold over 20%. Specimen: blood. The receptors were gathered from a female donor with papillary thyroid cancer or a benign thyroid nodule (not recorded which). Some clones in this sample may be carry-over from other donors' samples. Each CDR3 is given with its conserved first and last residue. A D gene is named only where the DNA matches it firmly. The size field is filled for only some rows; it gives once, few, many or a size class.

size	length	V	J	D	DNA	CDR3
medium-sized	13	TRBV28	TRBJ2-2	NA	TGTGCCAGCAGTTTACAGGGGACCGGGGAGCTGTTTTTT	CASSLQGTGELFF
many	12	TRBV7-2	TRBJ1-1	NA	TGTGCCAGCAGCTTATCAGGGGTTGAAGCTTTCTTT	CASSLSGVEAFF
NA	13	TRBV12-3/TRBV12-4	TRBJ2-5	NA	TGTGCCAGCAGTTTACAGGACCAAGAGACCCAGTACTTC	CASSLQDQETQYF
few	13	TRBV28	TRBJ1-6	NA	TGTGCCAGCAGTTTAACGGGGAATTCACCCCTCCACTTT	CASSLTGNSPLHF
many	15	TRBV5-1	TRBJ2-2	NA	TGCGCCAGCACCCCTTCCGGGACTAACACCGGGGAGCTGTTTTTT	CASTPSGTNTGELFF
many	15	TRBV5-1	TRBJ2-3	NA	TGCGCCAGCAGTCCATTGACAGGGAGGGAAGATACGCAGTATTTT	CASSPLTGREDTQYF
many	14	TRBV18	TRBJ1-5	TRBD1	TGTGCCAGCTCACCCGGACAGGGAACTCAGCCCCAGCATTTT	CASSPGQGTQPQHF
many	16	TRBV6-1	TRBJ2-2	NA	TGTGCCAGCAGGCAAAGGCGGAAGGGGGGAACCGGGGAGCTGTTTTTT	CASRQRRKGGTGELFF
once	17	TRBV5-1	TRBJ2-2	TRBD2	TGCGCCAGCAGCCAAGAAGGACTAGCGGGAGCCACCGGGGAGCTGTTTTTT	CASSQEGLAGATGELFF
many	14	TRBV19	TRBJ2-5	NA	TGTGCCAGTAACGACAGGTCCCGGGAGGAGACCCAGTACTTC	CASNDRSREETQYF
NA	13	TRBV7-9	TRBJ2-2	NA	TGTGCCAGCAAAGCCAGGGACACCGGGGAGCTGTTTTTT	CASKARDTGELFF
NA	12	TRBV12-3/TRBV12-4	TRBJ2-1	NA	TGTGCCAGCAGGAGGGCCGACAATGAGCAGTTCTTC	CASRRADNEQFF
few	14	TRBV6-1	TRBJ1-1	TRBD1	TGTGCCAGCAGGACCGGACAGGGGGACACTGAAGCTTTCTTT	CASRTGQGDTEAFF
NA	18	TRBV20-1	TRBJ2-7	TRBD2	TGCAGTGCTAGAGATAATGCGGGCCGGACTAGCGGGAGAGAATGGCAGTACTTC	CSARDNAGRTSGREWQYF
few	15	TRBV15	TRBJ1-6	NA	TGTGCCACCAGCAGAGTGTCAGGTGAAAATTCACCCCTCCACTTT	CATSRVSGENSPLHF
many	11	TRBV6-1	TRBJ2-4	NA	TGTGCCACCCCCGAAGGGTGGATTCAGTACTTC	CATPEGWIQYF
many	13	TRBV20-1	TRBJ1-5	NA	TGCAGTGCTGGGGGACGGGACAATCAGCCCCAGCATTTT	CSAGGRDNQPQHF
many	14	TRBV2	TRBJ2-1	TRBD2	TGTGCCAGCAGTGTTCGTCTAGCGGGGGATGAGCAGTTCTTC	CASSVRLAGDEQFF
many	14	TRBV11-3	TRBJ2-5	NA	TGTGCCAGCAGCTTTTCCGGCGCGGGCGAGACCCAGTACTTC	CASSFSGAGETQYF
once	14	TRBV5-5	TRBJ1-5	NA	TGTGCCAGCAGCTTTGGCCAGGGCAGTCAGCCCCAGCATTTT	CASSFGQGSQPQHF
many	17	TRBV19	TRBJ1-1	TRBD1	TGTGCCAGTAGTACCGACAGGGTAAAAGGGCTGAACACTGAAGCTTTCTTT	CASSTDRVKGLNTEAFF
few	11	TRBV6-1	TRBJ2-7	NA	TGTGCCAGCAGTCTTGGGAACGAGCAGTACTTC	CASSLGNEQYF
once	14	TRBV7-2	TRBJ2-7	NA	TGTGCCAGCAGCTTAGCAGCGGCCGTAGGGGAGCAGTACTTC	CASSLAAAVGEQYF
NA	15	TRBV6-1	TRBJ1-1	TRBD1	TGTGCCAGCAGTCGACAGGGTTGGGGGAACACTGAAGCTTTCTTT	CASSRQGWGNTEAFF
many	14	TRBV20-1	TRBJ2-2	NA	TGCAGTGCTAGACGGTCCACGAACACCGGGGAGCTGTTTTTT	CSARRSTNTGELFF
few	15	TRBV2	TRBJ2-1	TRBD2	TGTGCCAGCAGTGAAAAGCGGGACCTCTGGAATGAGCAGTTCTTC	CASSEKRDLWNEQFF
medium-sized	15	TRBV6-1	TRBJ2-1	TRBD2	TGTGCCAGCACCCAGACAGGCGGGGGGTACAATGAGCAGTTCTTC	CASTQTGGGYNEQFF
many	15	TRBV18	TRBJ2-7	TRBD1	TGTGCCAGCTCACCCGGGACAGGGGACTCCTACGAGCAGTACTTC	CASSPGTGDSYEQYF
NA	14	TRBV2	TRBJ2-2	NA	TGTGCCAGCAGAGTCCCGGGGTTCAAGGGGGAGCTGTTTTTT	CASRVPGFKGELFF
few	15	TRBV6-1	TRBJ1-2	TRBD1	TGTGCCAGCAGTCCCGACGGACAGGGGGTTTGGGGCTACACCTTC	CASSPDGQGVWGYTF
NA	15	TRBV18	TRBJ2-3	TRBD1	TGTGCCAGCTCACCCGGGACAGGGGCACAGAATACGCAGTATTTT	CASSPGTGAQNTQYF
NA	14	TRBV6-2/TRBV6-3	TRBJ2-3	NA	TGTGCCAGCAGCCAACGACTAGGGGGGGATACGCAGTATTTT	CASSQRLGGDTQYF